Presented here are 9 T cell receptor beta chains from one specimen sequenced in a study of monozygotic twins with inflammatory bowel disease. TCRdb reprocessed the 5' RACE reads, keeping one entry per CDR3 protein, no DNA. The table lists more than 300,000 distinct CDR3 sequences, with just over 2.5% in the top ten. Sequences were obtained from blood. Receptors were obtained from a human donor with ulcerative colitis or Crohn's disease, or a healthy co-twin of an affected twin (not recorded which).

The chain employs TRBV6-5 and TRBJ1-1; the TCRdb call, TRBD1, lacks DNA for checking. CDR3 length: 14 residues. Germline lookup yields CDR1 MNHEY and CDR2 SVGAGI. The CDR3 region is CASSYGRVGTEAFF.

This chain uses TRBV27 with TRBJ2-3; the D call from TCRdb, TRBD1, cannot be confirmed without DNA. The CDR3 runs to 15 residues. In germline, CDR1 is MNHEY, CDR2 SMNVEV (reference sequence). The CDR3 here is CASSSGTGLSDTQYF.

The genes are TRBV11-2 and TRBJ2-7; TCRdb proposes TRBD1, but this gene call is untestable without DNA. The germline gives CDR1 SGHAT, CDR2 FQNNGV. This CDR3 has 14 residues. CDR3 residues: CATVAFQGNHEQYF.

CDR3 sequence: CAISESAGSSYEQYF. The rearrangement uses TRBV10-3 and TRBJ2-7. The CDR3 contains 15 residues. Germline CDR1 ENHRY, CDR2 SYGVKD.

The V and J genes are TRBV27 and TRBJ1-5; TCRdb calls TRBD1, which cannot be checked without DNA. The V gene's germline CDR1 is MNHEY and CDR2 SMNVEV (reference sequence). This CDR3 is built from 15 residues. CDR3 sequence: CASSPYDRGHQPQHF.

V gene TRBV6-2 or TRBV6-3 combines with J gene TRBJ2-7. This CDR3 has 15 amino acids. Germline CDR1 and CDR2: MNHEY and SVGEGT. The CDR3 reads CASSYPGYGVYEQYF.

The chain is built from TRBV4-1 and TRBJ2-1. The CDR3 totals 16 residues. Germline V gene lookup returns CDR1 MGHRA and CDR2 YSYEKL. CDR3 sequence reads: CASSHGLRFLYNEQFF.

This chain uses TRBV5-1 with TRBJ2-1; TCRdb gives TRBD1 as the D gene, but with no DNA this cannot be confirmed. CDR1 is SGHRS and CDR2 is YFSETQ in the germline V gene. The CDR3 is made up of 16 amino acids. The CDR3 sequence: CASSTGGGVSYNEQFF.

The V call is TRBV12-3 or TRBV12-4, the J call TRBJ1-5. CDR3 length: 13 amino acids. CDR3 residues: CASSLDLQQPQHF.